The 20 T cell receptor beta chains given below trace back to one sample, sequenced in a study of post-analysis software for immune sequencing data. Researchers reported that TCR beta cDNA libraries carried unique molecular identifiers. TCRdb itself ran the PCR reads through MiXCR, one entry per CDR3 protein. The sample shows approximately 770,000 distinct CDR3 sequences, more than 45% of them seen only once. Study-wide results and limits: The study found TRBV5-6, TRBV5-1 and TRBV20-1 among a few TRBV segments more frequent in patients than controls.

These receptors' targets are unknown. Material: blood. The source is a girl aged 10-17 years with multiple sclerosis.

In its sample, this clonotype was seen a few times. The chain has TRBV14 and TRBJ2-5; D tentatively fits TRBD1 or TRBD2 (5 bases each). Trimming took 2 bases from V and 4 from J, leaving 11 bases between them. CDR3 length: 14 amino acids. From germline, CDR1 is SGHDN and CDR2 FVKESK. CDR3 residues: CASSQIKGRETQYF. DNA of the CDR3: TGTGCCAGCAGCCAAATCAAGGGGAGAGAGACCCAGTACTTC.

The rearrangement links TRBV12-3 or TRBV12-4 to TRBJ2-2, with 11 bases that match TRBD2. This CDR3 has 16 residues. Trimming at V came to 4 bases and at J to 5 bases, leaving 6 bases not matched to a gene. CDR3 protein: CASSYLAGGRTGELFF. In nucleotides, the CDR3 is TGTGCCAGCAGTTATTTAGCGGGAGGGCGGACCGGGGAGCTGTTTTTT.

The chain is built from TRBV15 and TRBJ2-1; 9 bases map to TRBD2. With 8 bases clipped from V and 2 bases from J, the junction kept 4 bases outside the gene matches. CDR1 LNHNV and CDR2 YYDKDF come from the germline V gene (reference sequence). The CDR3 contains 14 residues. The CDR3 protein is CATAGGGAYNEQFF. As DNA, the CDR3 is TGTGCCACCGCGGGCGGGGGGGCCTACAATGAGCAGTTCTTC.

The V and J genes are TRBV5-6 and TRBJ2-5, with 8 bases that match TRBD1. The J call could be wrong; TRBJ2-7 is a better fit for the DNA end. The CDR3 totals 14 residues. CDR1 is SGHDT and CDR2 is YYEEEE in the germline V gene. CDR3 DNA sequence: TGTGCCAGCAGCCCCTCTGGACAGGGAGGCGAGCAGTACTTC. Translated, it gives CASSPSGQGGEQYF.

The rearrangement links TRBV12-3 or TRBV12-4 to TRBJ2-5; D ambiguous. The J call is uncertain, as TRBJ2-7 better fits the DNA end. This CDR3 spans 13 amino acids. The CDR3 protein is CASGYSDPGEQYF. CDR3 nucleotides: TGTGCCAGCGGGTACAGTGACCCCGGCGAGCAGTACTTC.

The chain has TRBV9 and TRBJ2-1; no clear D gene. The CDR3 is 15 amino acids. V gave up 3 bases and J gave up 6 bases, with 16 bases separating them. Germline assignment: CDR1 SGDLS and CDR2 YYNGEE. CDR3 amino acids: CASSGSIRYGNEQFF. CDR3 DNA sequence: TGTGCCAGCAGCGGCAGCATTAGGTATGGCAATGAGCAGTTCTTC. Complete variable domain (other parts from reference TRBV9 and TRBJ2-1): DSGVTQTPKHLITATGQRVTLRCSPRSGDLSVYWYQQSLDQGLQFLIQYYNGEERAKGNILERFSAQQFPDLHSELNLSSLELGDSALYFCASSGSIRYGNEQFFGPGTRLTVL.

The V call is TRBV24-1, the J call TRBJ2-2; the D gene is possibly TRBD1 (5 bases). Trimming removed 4 bases at V and 4 bases at J, with 9 bases between. This CDR3 comprises 14 residues. Per the germline V gene, CDR1 is KGHDR and CDR2 is SFDVKD. CDR3 sequence reads: CATSDPGFTGELFF. The CDR3 DNA reads as TGTGCCACCAGTGACCCAGGGTTCACCGGGGAGCTGTTTTTT.

The rearrangement links TRBV27 to TRBJ2-5; possibly TRBD1 for D (6 bases). This CDR3 spans 13 amino acids. Per germline, CDR1 MNHEY and CDR2 SMNVEV (reference sequence). With 10 bases removed from V and 4 bases from J, the gap between germline ends came to 16 bases. CDR3 loop: CANPYRVGETQYF. The CDR3 DNA follows: TGTGCCAACCCATACAGGGTAGGAGAGACCCAGTACTTC.

V gene TRBV6-5 combines with J gene TRBJ1-1, with a possible D match to TRBD1 (5 bases). Trimming removed 2 bases from V and 6 bases from J, with 13 bases in between. This CDR3 contains 14 residues. Per germline, CDR1 MNHEY and CDR2 SVGAGI. CDR3 amino acids: CASSYTGGWAEAFF. The CDR3 nucleotides read TGTGCCAGCAGTTACACGGGGGGTTGGGCTGAAGCTTTCTTT.

This rearrangement joins TRBV6-1 to TRBJ1-4; D call uncertain. The CDR3 is 15 amino acids. The V and J ends lost 1 base and 14 bases respectively, with 20 bases between them. Germline assignment: CDR1 MNHNS and CDR2 SASEGT. This chain's CDR3 is CASSEVPGLLAILFF. The CDR3 nucleotides read TGTGCCAGCAGTGAAGTACCGGGCCTCCTTGCTATCCTGTTTTTT.

This clonotype was observed a handful of times. This chain connects TRBV15 to TRBJ2-3, with no clear D. The V gene lost 0 bases and the J gene lost 6 bases, with 10 bases spanning the gap. There are 14 residues in the CDR3. In germline, CDR1 is LNHNV, CDR2 YYDKDF (reference sequence). CDR3 region: CATSRDRGWDTQYF. As DNA, the CDR3 is TGTGCCACCAGCAGAGATCGAGGTTGGGATACGCAGTATTTT.

This clonotype has a handful of counts. V gene TRBV20-1 combines with J gene TRBJ2-5; 8 bases line up with TRBD2. The CDR3 contains 14 residues. Trimming at V came to 5 bases and at J to 2 bases, leaving 7 bases not matched to a gene. The germline V gene has CDR1 DFQATT and CDR2 SNEGSKA (reference sequence). The CDR3 is CSALRAGVQETQYF. Here the CDR3 DNA reads TGCAGTGCTCTCCGAGCGGGAGTACAAGAGACCCAGTACTTC.

The J gene is TRBJ2-1, the V gene TRBV20-1; 7 nucleotides align to TRBD2. Germline CDR1 and CDR2: DFQATT and SNEGSKA (reference sequence). This CDR3 is 13 amino acids long. V lost 3 bases, J lost 5 bases, and 4 bases stayed unmatched. CDR3 loop: CSASGDYNNEQFF. In nucleotides, the CDR3 is TGCAGTGCTAGTGGGGACTACAACAATGAGCAGTTCTTC.

This clonotype was counted between two and nine times. The J gene is TRBJ2-1, the V gene TRBV7-2, with D uncertain. The CDR3 loop spans 19 amino acids. Germline lookup yields CDR1 SGHTA and CDR2 FQGNSA. Trimming cost V 5 bases and J 3 bases, with 26 bases left between them. The CDR3 protein is CASSPRAQNLSPFYNEQFF. The CDR3 DNA sequence: TGTGCCAGCAGCCCCCGGGCTCAGAACCTTAGCCCATTCTACAATGAGCAGTTCTTC.

V usage is TRBV6-6 and J usage is TRBJ1-5; D gene unclear. The CDR3 is made up of 16 amino acids. Trimming pared 0 bases from V and 0 bases from J, leaving 9 bases between. Germline-derived CDR1 and CDR2 are MNHNY and SVGAGI (reference sequence). The CDR3 is CASSYSNLNSNQPQHF. The CDR3 coding sequence is TGTGCCAGCAGTTACTCGAATCTGAATAGCAATCAGCCCCAGCATTTT.

The chain carries TRBV29-1 and TRBJ2-7; 7 positions match TRBD1. This CDR3 comprises 12 residues. V lost 6 bases to trimming and J lost 5 bases; unmatched junction nucleotides: 7. Germline V lookup: CDR1 SQVTM, CDR2 ANQGSEA. The CDR3 nucleotides read TGCAGCGTACAGACAGGGTCGGACGAGCAGTACTTC. Its translation is CSVQTGSDEQYF.

In this sample, this clonotype turned up a few times. The chain uses TRBV3-1 and TRBJ1-2; TRBD1 matches 10 bases. Germline-derived CDR1 and CDR2 are LGHDT and YNNKEL (reference sequence). This CDR3 is 14 amino acids long. J lost 3 bases, V lost 4 bases, and 2 bases had no gene match. CDR3 nucleotides: TGTGCCAGCAGCCGACAGGGGGCCGACTATGGCTACACCTTC. This translates into CASSRQGADYGYTF.

J is TRBJ2-7 and V is TRBV20-1; D unresolved. Germline values: CDR1 DFQATT, CDR2 SNEGSKA (reference sequence). V dropped 0 bases and J dropped 7 bases, with 10 bases sitting between them. This CDR3 is 12 amino acids long. The CDR3 coding sequence is TGCAGTGCTAGAGATCAACGGCGGGAGCAGTACTTC. It specifies CSARDQRREQYF.

This chain links TRBV20-1 with TRBJ2-3, with 9 bases identical to TRBD2. The V segment lost 1 base and the J segment 4 bases; nucleotides outside the gene matches: 9. Germline CDR1 is DFQATT and CDR2 is SNEGSKA (reference sequence). There are 16 residues in the CDR3. CDR3 sequence: CSARGASGRRADTQYF. CDR3 in DNA: TGCAGTGCTAGAGGGGCGAGCGGGAGGAGGGCAGATACGCAGTATTTT.

This clonotype turned up a few times. This chain connects TRBV15 to TRBJ2-1; 8 positions agree with TRBD1. V was pared by 5 bases and J by 0 bases, with 6 bases of the junction left unmatched. Germline assignment: CDR1 LNHNV and CDR2 YYDKDF (reference sequence). This CDR3 comprises 16 residues. The CDR3 region has the DNA TGTGCCACCAGCGTAGCCGGGACAGGCTCCTACAATGAGCAGTTCTTC. Its translation is CATSVAGTGSYNEQFF.